This T cell receptor beta chain stems from a study of CD8 T cells in ankylosing spondylitis. TCRdb reprocessed the 5' RACE reads with MiXCR, giving one entry per CDR3 protein. The sample records some 29,000 distinct CDR3 sequences, 5.5% to 8% being singletons. The germline gives CDR1 GTSNPN, CDR2 SVGIG (reference sequence). The CDR3 has 12 amino acids. V lost 8 bases to trimming and J lost 5 bases; unmatched junction nucleotides: 7. This clonotype has more than one count but fewer than ten. Sequenced sample: blood, either unsorted or a sorted T cell fraction (not recorded which). This sequence joins TRBV30 and TRBJ2-5; TRBD2 agrees at 8 bases. This receptor was obtained from a male donor with ankylosing spondylitis or in good health (not recorded which). The CDR3 reads CARSGGWETQYF. The CDR3 nucleotides are TGTGCCAGGTCGGGGGGGTGGGAGACCCAGTACTTC.